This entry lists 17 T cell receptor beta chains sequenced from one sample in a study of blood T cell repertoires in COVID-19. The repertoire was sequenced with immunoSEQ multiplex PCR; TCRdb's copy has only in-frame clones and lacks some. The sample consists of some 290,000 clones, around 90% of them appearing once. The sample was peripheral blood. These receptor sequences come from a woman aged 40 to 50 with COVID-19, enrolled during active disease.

CDR3 sequence reads: CASSRQTATYQETQYF. CDR3 nucleotide sequence: TGTGCCAGCAGCCGACAGACAGCTACATACCAAGAGACCCAGTACTTC. This rearrangement joins TRBV7-9 to TRBJ2-5, with D possibly matching TRBD1 (5 bases). Germline CDR1 and CDR2: SEHNR and FQNEAQ (reference sequence). With 5 bases removed from V and 0 bases from J, the gap between germline ends came to 16 bases. The CDR3 length is 16 residues.

The CDR3 nucleotides read TGTGCCATCAGTGAGACCGACAGGGGGCTTGGCTACACCTTC. It is translated as CAISETDRGLGYTF. The V and J genes are TRBV10-3 and TRBJ1-2; 10 bases match TRBD1. Germline V lookup: CDR1 ENHRY, CDR2 SYGVKD. The CDR3 has 14 amino acids. The trim removed 2 bases at V and 7 bases at J, leaving 4 bases unmatched.

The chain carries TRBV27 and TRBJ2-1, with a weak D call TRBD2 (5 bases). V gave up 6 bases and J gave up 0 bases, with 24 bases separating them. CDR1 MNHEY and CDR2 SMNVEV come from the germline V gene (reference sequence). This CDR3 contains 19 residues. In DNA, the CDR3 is TGTGCCAGCAGCTTTCGTCGAGGGCACTCTTCTAGCTCCTACAATGAGCAGTTCTTC. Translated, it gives CASSFRRGHSSSSYNEQFF.

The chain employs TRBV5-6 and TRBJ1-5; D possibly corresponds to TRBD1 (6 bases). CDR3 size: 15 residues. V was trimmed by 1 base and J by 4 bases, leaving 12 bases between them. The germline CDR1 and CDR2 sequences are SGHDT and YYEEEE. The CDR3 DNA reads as TGTGCCAGCAGCTTGCAGGGGAGATGGAATCAGCCCCAGCATTTT. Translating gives CASSLQGRWNQPQHF.

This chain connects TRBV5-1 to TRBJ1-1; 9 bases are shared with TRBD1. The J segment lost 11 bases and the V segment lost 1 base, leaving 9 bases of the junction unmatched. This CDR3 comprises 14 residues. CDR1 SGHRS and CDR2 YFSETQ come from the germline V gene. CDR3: CASSLTGGEPPAFF. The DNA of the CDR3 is TGCGCCAGCAGCTTGACAGGGGGCGAACCTCCCGCTTTCTTT.

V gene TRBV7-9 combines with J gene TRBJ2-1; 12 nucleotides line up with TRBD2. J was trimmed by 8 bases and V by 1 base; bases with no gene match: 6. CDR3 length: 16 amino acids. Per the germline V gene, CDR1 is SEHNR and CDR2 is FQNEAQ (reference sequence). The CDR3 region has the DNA TGTGCCAGCAGCTTAGACACTAGCGGGAGGATCGATGAGCAGTTCTTC. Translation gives CASSLDTSGRIDEQFF.

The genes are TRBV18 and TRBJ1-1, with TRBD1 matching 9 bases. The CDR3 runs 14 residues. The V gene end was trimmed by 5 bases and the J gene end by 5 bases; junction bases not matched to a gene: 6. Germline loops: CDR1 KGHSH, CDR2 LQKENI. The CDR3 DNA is TGTGCCAGCTCAACGGACAGGGGATATACTGAAGCTTTCTTT. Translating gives CASSTDRGYTEAFF.

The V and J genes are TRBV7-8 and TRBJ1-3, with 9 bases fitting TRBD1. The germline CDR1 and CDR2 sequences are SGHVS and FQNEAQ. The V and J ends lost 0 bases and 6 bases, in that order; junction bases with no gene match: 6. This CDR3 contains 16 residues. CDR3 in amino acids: CASSLARGQGVNTIYF. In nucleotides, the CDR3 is TGTGCCAGCAGCTTAGCGCGGGGACAGGGAGTAAACACCATATATTTT.

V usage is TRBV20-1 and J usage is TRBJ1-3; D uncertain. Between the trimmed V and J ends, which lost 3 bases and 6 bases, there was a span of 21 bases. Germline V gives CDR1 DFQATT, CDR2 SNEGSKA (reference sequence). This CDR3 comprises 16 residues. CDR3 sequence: CSASRGTTGGENTIYF. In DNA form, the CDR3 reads TGCAGTGCTAGTCGGGGAACAACCGGCGGCGAAAACACCATATATTTT.

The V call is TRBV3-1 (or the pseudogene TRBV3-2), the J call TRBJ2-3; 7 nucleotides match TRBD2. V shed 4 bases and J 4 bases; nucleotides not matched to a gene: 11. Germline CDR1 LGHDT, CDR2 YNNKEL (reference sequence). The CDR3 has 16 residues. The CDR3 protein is CASSPPGGRDADTQYF. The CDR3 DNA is TGTGCCAGCAGCCCCCCGGGAGGCAGGGATGCAGATACGCAGTATTTT.

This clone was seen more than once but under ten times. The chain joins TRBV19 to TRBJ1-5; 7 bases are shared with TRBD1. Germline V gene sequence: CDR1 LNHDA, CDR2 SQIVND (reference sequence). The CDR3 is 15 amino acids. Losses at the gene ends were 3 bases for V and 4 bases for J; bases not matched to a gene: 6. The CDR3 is CASSIEGQSNQPQHF. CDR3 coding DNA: TGTGCCAGTAGTATCGAGGGACAGTCTAATCAGCCCCAGCATTTT.

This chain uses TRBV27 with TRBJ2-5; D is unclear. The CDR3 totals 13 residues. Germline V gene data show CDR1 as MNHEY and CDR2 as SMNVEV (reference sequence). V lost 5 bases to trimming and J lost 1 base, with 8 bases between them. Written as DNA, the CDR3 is TGTGCCAGCAGTCCCCTCGTCCAAGAGACCCAGTACTTC. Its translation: CASSPLVQETQYF.

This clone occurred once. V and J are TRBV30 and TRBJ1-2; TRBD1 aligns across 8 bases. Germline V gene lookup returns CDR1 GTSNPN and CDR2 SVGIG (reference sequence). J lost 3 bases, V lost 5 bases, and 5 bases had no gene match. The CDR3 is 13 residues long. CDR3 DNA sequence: TGTGCCTGGGCACAGGGGGGACACTATGGCTACACCTTC. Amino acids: CAWAQGGHYGYTF.

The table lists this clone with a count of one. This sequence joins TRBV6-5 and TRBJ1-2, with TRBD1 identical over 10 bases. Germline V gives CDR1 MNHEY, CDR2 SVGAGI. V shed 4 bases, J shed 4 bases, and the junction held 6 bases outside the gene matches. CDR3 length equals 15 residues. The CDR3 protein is CASSFSGTGVYGYTF. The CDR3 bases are TGTGCCAGCAGTTTCTCAGGGACAGGGGTCTATGGCTACACCTTC.

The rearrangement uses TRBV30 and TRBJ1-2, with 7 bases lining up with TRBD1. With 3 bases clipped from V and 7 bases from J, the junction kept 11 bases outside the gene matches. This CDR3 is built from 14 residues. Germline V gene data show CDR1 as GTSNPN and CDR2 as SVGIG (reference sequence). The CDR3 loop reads CAWRGADREAGYTF. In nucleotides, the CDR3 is TGTGCCTGGAGGGGCGCCGACAGGGAAGCTGGCTACACCTTC.

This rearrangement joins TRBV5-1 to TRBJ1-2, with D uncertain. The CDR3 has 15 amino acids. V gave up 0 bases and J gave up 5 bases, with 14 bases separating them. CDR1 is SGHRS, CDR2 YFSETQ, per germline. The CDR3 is CASSLEGGTGYGYTF. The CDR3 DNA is TGCGCCAGCAGCTTGGAGGGCGGAACGGGGTATGGCTACACCTTC.

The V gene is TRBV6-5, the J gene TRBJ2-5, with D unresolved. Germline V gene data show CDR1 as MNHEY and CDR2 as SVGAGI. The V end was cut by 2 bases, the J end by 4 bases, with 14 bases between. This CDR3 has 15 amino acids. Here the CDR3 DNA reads TGTGCCAGCAGTTACGACGTCCGCCCGGGAGAGACCCAGTACTTC. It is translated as CASSYDVRPGETQYF.